This TCR beta chain was captured in a study of blood T cell repertoires in COVID-19. Whole-study context: COVID-19 samples from acute and convalescent phases originated in the United States, Italy and Spain. PBMCs, B-cell-depleted T cells, or T cells were the source of the cDNA or gDNA that made up the material.

V dropped 0 bases and J dropped 10; count of bases not matched to a gene: 7. The CDR3 is 16 residues long. Germline loops: CDR1 SGHKS, CDR2 YYEKEE (reference sequence). Per the original methods: Estimation of nucleated cell counts relied on the amplification of reference gene primers. Sequenced by immunoSEQ multiplex PCR; TCRdb stores in-frame clones only, minus some. V and J calls and clone size are those listed in that table; D and trimming were worked out from the DNA. Of tens of thousands of clones listed, roughly 89% are singletons. Sequencing was carried out using peripheral blood. This sequence joins TRBV5-5 and TRBJ2-1; 13 bases align to TRBD2. The receptor was isolated from a man older than 75 with acute or convalescent COVID-19. The DNA of the CDR3 is TGTGCCAGCAGCTTGGGGACGCCGGGACTAGCGGGAGAGCAGTTCTTC. Amino acid sequence: CASSLGTPGLAGEQFF.